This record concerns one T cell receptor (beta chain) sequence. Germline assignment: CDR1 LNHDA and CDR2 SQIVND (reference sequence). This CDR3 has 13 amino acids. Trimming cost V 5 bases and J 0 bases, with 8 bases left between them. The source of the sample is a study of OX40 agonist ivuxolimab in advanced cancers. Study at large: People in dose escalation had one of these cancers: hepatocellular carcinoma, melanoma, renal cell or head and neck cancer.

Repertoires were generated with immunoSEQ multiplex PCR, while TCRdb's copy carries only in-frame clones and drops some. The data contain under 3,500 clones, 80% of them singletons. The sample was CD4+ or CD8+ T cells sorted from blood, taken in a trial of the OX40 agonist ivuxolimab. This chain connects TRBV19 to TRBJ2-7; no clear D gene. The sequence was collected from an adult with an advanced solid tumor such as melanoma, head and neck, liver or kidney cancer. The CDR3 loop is CASSATDSYEQYF. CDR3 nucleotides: TGTGCCAGTAGTGCCACAGACTCCTACGAGCAGTACTTC.